This entry lists 14 T cell receptor beta chains sequenced from one sample in a study of cytotoxic CD8 clonotypes in ibrutinib-treated CLL. The data were produced by immunoSEQ multiplex PCR, yet TCRdb's version contains in-frame clones alone and is incomplete. Of approximately 25,000 clones in the sample, 55% to 85% are singletons; the top ten hold approximately 46%. The sequencing used PBMCs, collected after 12 months of ibrutinib treatment. All receptors come from a human donor with chronic lymphocytic leukemia.

This chain links TRBV7-2 with TRBJ2-5; 8 nucleotides agree with TRBD2. The V gene end was trimmed by 5 bases and the J gene end by 1 base; junction bases not matched to a gene: 9. This CDR3 has 16 amino acids. Germline V gene lookup returns CDR1 SGHTA and CDR2 FQGNSA. CDR3 coding DNA: TGTGCCAGCAGCACCTCAACTAGCGGCCCCCAAGAGACCCAGTACTTC. Amino acids: CASSTSTSGPQETQYF.

This clone was observed once. The J gene is TRBJ2-6, the V gene TRBV5-1; 8 bases line up with TRBD1. Germline trimming cut 4 bases from V and 0 bases from J; bases unmatched to any gene: 9. CDR1 is SGHRS and CDR2 is YFSETQ in the germline V gene. The CDR3 runs to 18 residues. The DNA for the CDR3 is TGCGCCAGCAGCCGCGGGGACAGGTCCCGCTCTGGGGCCAACGTCCTGACTTTC. Its translation is CASSRGDRSRSGANVLTF.

In this sample, this clone turned up once. The CDR3 sequence: CASSPLEGLQPQHF. CDR3 in DNA: TGTGCCAGCAGTCCTTTAGAGGGTTTGCAGCCCCAGCATTTT. The chain combines TRBV28 with TRBJ1-5, with unresolved D. V dropped 5 bases and J dropped 7 bases, with 15 bases sitting between them. Germline-derived CDR1 and CDR2 are MDHEN and SYDVKM. This CDR3 region has 14 residues.

This clone has just a few counts. The chain carries TRBV6-5 and TRBJ1-2, with no clear D. The CDR3 is 12 amino acids. Germline CDR1 is MNHEY and CDR2 is SVGAGI. V shed 6 bases and J shed 5 bases, with 10 bases lying between them. In nucleotides, the CDR3 is TGTGCCAGCAGGTTCCAGGATTATGGCTACACCTTC. It is translated as CASRFQDYGYTF.

The chain carries TRBV5-6 and TRBJ2-7; D perhaps matches TRBD1 (6 bases). Trimming cost V 1 base and J 2 bases, with 13 bases left between them. CDR3 length: 15 residues. Germline V lookup: CDR1 SGHDT, CDR2 YYEEEE. CDR3 DNA: TGTGCCAGCAGCTTGACAGGGTCTTGGGCCTACGAGCAGTACTTC. The encoded protein is CASSLTGSWAYEQYF.

In this sample, this clone turned up once. V is TRBV7-6 and J is TRBJ1-4; D perhaps matches TRBD1 (6 bases). The V end was cut by 5 bases, the J end by 10 bases, with 26 bases between. CDR1 is SGHVS and CDR2 is FNYEAQ in the germline V gene. The CDR3 sequence is 17 residues long. CDR3 in amino acids: CASSPGRSQGPNGKLFF. The CDR3 DNA reads as TGTGCCAGCAGCCCGGGACGGTCGCAGGGGCCAAACGGAAAACTGTTTTTT.

The V and J genes are TRBV6-6 and TRBJ2-7; D assignment may be TRBD1 or TRBD2 (5 bases each). CDR1 and CDR2 from the germline V gene are MNHNY and SVGAGI (reference sequence). Trimming pared 5 bases from V and 3 bases from J, leaving 11 bases between. The CDR3 contains 13 residues. The CDR3 sequence is CASSPGRDYEQYF. The CDR3 DNA sequence: TGTGCCAGCAGTCCGGGACGGGACTACGAGCAGTACTTC.

Details on this clone: Other DNA sequences in this specimen translate into the identical CDR3. The chain recombines TRBV7-3 with TRBJ2-2, with 8 bases matching TRBD1. V shed 5 bases and J 7 bases; nucleotides not matched to a gene: 6. Germline loops: CDR1 SGHTA, CDR2 FQGTGA. The length of the CDR3 is 14 residues. This CDR3 reads CASSDRGRGGELFF. DNA of the CDR3: TGTGCCAGCAGCGACAGGGGTCGGGGCGGGGAGCTGTTTTTT.

The chain joins TRBV11-2 to TRBJ2-7, with D tentatively TRBD1 (5 bases). The CDR3 spans 13 residues. Germline assignment: CDR1 SGHAT and CDR2 FQNNGV. V lost 2 bases, J lost 5 bases, and 10 bases lay in between. CDR3 coding DNA: TGTGCCAGCAGCTTACAAAGGGGCAACGAGCAGTACTTC. As protein: CASSLQRGNEQYF.

The chain recombines TRBV7-2 with TRBJ2-1; 7 nucleotides agree with TRBD1. Germline-derived CDR1 and CDR2 are SGHTA and FQGNSA. The length of the CDR3 is 13 residues. J gave up 12 bases and V 5 bases, and 10 bases lay outside the gene matches. The CDR3 loop is CASSLGQPGGQFF. The CDR3, as DNA: TGTGCCAGCAGCCTGGGACAGCCAGGGGGGCAGTTCTTC.

The chain combines TRBV7-3 with TRBJ1-1; 9 nucleotides agree with TRBD1. Germline CDR1 and CDR2: SGHTA and FQGTGA. The CDR3 has 16 residues. Losses at the gene ends were 0 bases for V and 3 bases for J; bases not matched to a gene: 5. The chain's CDR3 is CASSLTPGQGDTEAFF. As DNA, the CDR3 is TGTGCCAGCAGCTTAACGCCGGGACAGGGAGACACTGAAGCTTTCTTT.

The rearrangement joins TRBV5-3 to TRBJ1-5; possibly TRBD1 for D (6 bases). TRBV5-3 has ORF status, its function being uncertain. Trimming took off 0 bases at V and 0 bases at J, with 22 bases between the two ends. The CDR3 extends over 20 amino acids. The CDR3 sequence: CARSLAPFGRGSHSNQPQHF. The CDR3 DNA sequence: TGTGCCAGAAGCTTGGCCCCATTTGGTAGGGGGTCCCATAGCAATCAGCCCCAGCATTTT.

The chain links TRBV27 to TRBJ1-1, with 7 bases that match TRBD1. The CDR3 is 13 amino acids. After removal of 5 bases from V and 9 bases from J, the junction contained 9 bases not matched to a gene. Germline CDR1 and CDR2: MNHEY and SMNVEV (reference sequence). CDR3 residues: CASSATPGQKAFF. CDR3 nucleotide sequence: TGTGCCAGCAGTGCTACCCCGGGACAGAAAGCTTTCTTT.

The gene calls are TRBV5-6 and TRBJ2-7; D gene ambiguous. The V gene's germline CDR1 is SGHDT and CDR2 YYEEEE. V lost 1 base and J lost 3, with 8 bases in between. This CDR3 is 13 amino acids long. The CDR3 sequence is CASSLLGRYEQYF. CDR3 coding DNA: TGTGCCAGCAGCTTGCTAGGGCGCTACGAGCAGTACTTC.